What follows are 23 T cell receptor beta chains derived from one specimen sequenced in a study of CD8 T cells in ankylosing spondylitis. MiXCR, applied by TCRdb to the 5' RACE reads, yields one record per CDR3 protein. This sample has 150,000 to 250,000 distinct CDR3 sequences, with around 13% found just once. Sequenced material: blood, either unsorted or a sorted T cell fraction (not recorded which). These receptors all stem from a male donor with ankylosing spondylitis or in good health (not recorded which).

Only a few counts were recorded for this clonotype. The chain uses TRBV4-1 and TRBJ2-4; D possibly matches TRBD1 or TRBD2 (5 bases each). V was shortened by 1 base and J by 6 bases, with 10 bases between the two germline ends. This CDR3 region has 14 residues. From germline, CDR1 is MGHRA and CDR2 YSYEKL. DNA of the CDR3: TGCGCCAGCAGCCAAGGCGCAGGGAGAAACATTCAGTACTTC. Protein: CASSQGAGRNIQYF.

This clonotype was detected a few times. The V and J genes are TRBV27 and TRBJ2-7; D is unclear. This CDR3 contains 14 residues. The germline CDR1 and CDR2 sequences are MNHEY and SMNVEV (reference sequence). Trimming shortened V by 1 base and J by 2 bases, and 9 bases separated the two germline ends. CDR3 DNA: TGTGCCAGCAGTTTATATATCGATACCTACGAGCAGTACTTC. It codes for CASSLYIDTYEQYF.

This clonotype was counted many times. CDR3 sequence: CASSQDKDTQYF. The CDR3 nucleotides read TGTGCCAGCAGCCAAGACAAAGATACGCAGTATTTT. The gene calls are TRBV3-1 and TRBJ2-3, with unresolved D. Per the germline V gene, CDR1 is LGHDT and CDR2 is YNNKEL (reference sequence). V shed 0 bases and J shed 5 bases, with 3 bases lying between them. There are 12 residues in the CDR3.

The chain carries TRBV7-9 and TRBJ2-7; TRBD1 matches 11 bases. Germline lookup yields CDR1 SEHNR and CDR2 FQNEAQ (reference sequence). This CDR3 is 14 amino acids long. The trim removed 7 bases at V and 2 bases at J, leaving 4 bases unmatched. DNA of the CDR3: TGTGCCAGCACCTGGGACAGGGGGGCCTACGAGCAGTACTTC. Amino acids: CASTWDRGAYEQYF.

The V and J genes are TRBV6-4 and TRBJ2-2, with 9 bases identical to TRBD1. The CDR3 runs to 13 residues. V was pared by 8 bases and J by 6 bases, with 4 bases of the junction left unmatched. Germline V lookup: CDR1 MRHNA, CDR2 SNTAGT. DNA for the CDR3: TGTGCCAGCGGACGGACAGGGGCCGGGGAGCTGTTTTTT. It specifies CASGRTGAGELFF.

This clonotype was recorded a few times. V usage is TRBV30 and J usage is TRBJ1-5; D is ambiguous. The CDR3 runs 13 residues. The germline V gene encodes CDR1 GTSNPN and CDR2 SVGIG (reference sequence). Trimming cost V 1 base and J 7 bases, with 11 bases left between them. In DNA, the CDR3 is TGTGCCTGGAGTGGCGGAATGGGACAGCCCCAGCATTTT. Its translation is CAWSGGMGQPQHF.

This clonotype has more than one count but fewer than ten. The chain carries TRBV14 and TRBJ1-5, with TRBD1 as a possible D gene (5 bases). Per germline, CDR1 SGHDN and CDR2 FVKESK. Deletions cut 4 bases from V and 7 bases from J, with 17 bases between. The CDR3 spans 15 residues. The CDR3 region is CASSRQVKGWQPQHF. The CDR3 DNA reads TGTGCCAGCAGCCGCCAAGTCAAGGGGTGGCAGCCCCAGCATTTT.

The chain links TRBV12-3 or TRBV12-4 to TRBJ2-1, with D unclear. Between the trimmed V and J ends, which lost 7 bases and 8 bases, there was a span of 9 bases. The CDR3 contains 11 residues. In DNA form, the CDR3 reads TGTGCCAGCACTCCCGGACATGAGCAGTTCTTC. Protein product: CASTPGHEQFF.

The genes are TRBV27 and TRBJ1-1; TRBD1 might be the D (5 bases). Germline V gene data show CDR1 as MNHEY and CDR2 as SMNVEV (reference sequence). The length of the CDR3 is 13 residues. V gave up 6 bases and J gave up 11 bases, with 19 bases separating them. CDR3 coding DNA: TGTGCCAGCAGCACCATATCAGGGAGGCGCGCTTTCTTT. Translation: CASSTISGRRAFF.

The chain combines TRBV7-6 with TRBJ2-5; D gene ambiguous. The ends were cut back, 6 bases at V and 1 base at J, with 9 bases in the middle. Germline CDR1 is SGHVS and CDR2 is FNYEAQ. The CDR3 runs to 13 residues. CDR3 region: CASSFYSQETQYF. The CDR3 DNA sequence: TGTGCCAGCAGTTTTTACTCCCAAGAGACCCAGTACTTC.

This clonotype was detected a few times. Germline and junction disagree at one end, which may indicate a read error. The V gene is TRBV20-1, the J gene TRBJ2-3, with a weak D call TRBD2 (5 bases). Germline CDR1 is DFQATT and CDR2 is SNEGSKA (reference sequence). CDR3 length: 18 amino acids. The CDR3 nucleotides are TGCAGTGCCAGAGGCTCCTCTACCAGCGGAATGAGCACAGATACGCAGTATTTT. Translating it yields CSARGSSTSGMSTDTQYF.

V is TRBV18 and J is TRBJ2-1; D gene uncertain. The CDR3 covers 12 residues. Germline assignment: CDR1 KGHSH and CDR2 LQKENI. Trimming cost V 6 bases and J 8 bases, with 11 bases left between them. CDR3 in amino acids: CASSYLDDEQFF. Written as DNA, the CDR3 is TGTGCCAGCTCCTACCTGGATGATGAGCAGTTCTTC.

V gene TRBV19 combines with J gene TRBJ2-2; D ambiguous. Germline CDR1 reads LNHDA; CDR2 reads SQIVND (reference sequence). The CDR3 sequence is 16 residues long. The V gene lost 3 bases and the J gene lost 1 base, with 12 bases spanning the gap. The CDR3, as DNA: TGTGCCAGTAGTATCCTGGGCACGTTGAACACCGGGGAGCTGTTTTTT. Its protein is CASSILGTLNTGELFF.

CDR3: CASSQPTVQGPAYGYTF. The DNA of the CDR3 is TGTGCCAGCAGCCAACCCACGGTACAGGGCCCAGCCTATGGCTACACCTTC. V and J are TRBV3-1 and TRBJ1-2, with a weak D call TRBD1 (6 bases). The CDR3 consists of 17 residues. Per the germline V gene, CDR1 is LGHDT and CDR2 is YNNKEL (reference sequence). V lost 2 bases to trimming and J lost 4 bases, with 20 bases between them.

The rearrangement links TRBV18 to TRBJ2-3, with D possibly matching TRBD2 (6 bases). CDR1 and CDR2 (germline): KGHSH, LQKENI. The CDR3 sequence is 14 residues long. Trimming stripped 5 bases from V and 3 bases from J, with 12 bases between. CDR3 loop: CASSAGRGTDTQYF. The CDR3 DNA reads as TGTGCCAGCTCAGCGGGGAGAGGGACAGATACGCAGTATTTT.

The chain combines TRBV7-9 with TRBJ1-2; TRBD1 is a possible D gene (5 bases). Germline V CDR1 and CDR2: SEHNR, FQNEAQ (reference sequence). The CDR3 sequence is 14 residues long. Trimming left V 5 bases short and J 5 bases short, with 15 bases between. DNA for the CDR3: TGTGCCAGCAGCGCGTTACAGGATGGTTATGGCTACACCTTC. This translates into CASSALQDGYGYTF.

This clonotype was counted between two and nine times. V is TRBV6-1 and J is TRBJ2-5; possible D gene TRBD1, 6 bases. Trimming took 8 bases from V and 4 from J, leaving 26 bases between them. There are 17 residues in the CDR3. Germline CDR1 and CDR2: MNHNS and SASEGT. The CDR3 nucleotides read TGTGCCAGCGGGAGAGCGACGGGGACAATACTTTCAGAGACCCAGTACTTC. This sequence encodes CASGRATGTILSETQYF.

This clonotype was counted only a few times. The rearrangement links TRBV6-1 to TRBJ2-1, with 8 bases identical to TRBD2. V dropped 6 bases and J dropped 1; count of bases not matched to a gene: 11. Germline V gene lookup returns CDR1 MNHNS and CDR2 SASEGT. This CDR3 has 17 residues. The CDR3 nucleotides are TGTGCCAGCAGCACCTTCGGCGGGAGGACTTCCTACAATGAGCAGTTCTTC. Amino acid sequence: CASSTFGGRTSYNEQFF.

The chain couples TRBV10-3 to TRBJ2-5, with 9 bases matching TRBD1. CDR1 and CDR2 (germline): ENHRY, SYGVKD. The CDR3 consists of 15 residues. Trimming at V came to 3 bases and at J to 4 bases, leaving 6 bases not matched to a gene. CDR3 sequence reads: CAISDPGQGTETQYF. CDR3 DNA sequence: TGTGCCATCAGTGACCCGGGACAGGGAACAGAGACCCAGTACTTC.

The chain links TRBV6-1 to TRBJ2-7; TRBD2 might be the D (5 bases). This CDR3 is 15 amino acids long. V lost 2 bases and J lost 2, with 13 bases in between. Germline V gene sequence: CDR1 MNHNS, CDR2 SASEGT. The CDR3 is CASSEWQVGAYEQYF. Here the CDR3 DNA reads TGTGCCAGCAGTGAATGGCAGGTGGGAGCCTACGAGCAGTACTTC.

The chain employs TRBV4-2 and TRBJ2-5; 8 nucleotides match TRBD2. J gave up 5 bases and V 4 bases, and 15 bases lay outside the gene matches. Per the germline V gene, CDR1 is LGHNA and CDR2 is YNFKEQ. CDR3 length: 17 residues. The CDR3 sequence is CASSRLTRLREEETQYF. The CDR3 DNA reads TGTGCCAGCAGCCGACTTACTCGGCTGCGGGAGGAGGAGACCCAGTACTTC.

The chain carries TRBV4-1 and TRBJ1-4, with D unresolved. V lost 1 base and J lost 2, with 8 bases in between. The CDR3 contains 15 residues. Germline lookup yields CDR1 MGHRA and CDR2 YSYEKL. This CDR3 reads CASSQVKDTNEKLFF. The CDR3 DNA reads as TGCGCCAGCAGCCAAGTAAAGGATACTAATGAAAAACTGTTTTTT.

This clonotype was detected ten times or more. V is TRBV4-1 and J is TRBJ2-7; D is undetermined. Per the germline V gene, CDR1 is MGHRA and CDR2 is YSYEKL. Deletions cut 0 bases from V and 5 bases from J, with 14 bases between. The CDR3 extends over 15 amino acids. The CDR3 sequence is CASSQELGMTHEQYF. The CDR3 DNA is TGCGCCAGCAGCCAAGAATTGGGGATGACTCACGAGCAGTACTTC.